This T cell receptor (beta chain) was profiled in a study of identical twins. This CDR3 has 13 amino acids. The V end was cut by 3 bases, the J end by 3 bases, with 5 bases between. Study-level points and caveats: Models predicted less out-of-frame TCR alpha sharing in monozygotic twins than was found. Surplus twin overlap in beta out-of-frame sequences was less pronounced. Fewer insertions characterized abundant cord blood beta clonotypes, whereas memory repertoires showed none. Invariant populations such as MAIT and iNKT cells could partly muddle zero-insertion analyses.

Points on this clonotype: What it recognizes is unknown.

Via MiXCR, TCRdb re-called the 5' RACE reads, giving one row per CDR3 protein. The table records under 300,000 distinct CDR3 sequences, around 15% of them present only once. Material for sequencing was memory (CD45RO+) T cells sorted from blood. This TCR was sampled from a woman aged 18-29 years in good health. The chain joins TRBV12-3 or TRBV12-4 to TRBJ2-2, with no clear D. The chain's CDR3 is CASSFRDTGELFF. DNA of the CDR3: TGTGCCAGCAGTTTTAGGGACACCGGGGAGCTGTTTTTT.